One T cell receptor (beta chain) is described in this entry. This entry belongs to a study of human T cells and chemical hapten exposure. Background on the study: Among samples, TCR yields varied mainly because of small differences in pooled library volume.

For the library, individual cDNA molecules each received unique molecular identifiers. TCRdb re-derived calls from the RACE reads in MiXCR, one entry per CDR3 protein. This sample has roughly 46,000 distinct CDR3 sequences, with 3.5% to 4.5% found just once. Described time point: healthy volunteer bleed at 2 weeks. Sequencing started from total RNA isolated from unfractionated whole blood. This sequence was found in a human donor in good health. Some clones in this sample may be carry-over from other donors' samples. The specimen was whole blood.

CDR3 region: CASRKSPGSYEQYF. The CDR3 DNA sequence: TGTGCCAGCAGAAAATCACCAGGGTCCTACGAGCAGTACTTC. The rearrangement uses TRBV28 and TRBJ2-7, with a possible D match to TRBD1 (5 bases). Germline V CDR1 and CDR2: MDHEN, SYDVKM. Deletions cut 6 bases from V and 1 base from J, with 13 bases between. The CDR3 sequence is 14 residues long.